This TCR beta chain was identified in a study of a mutant IDH1 vaccine in newly diagnosed glioma. As for the study in general: Vaccination of patients was performed eight times, in weeks 1, 3, 5, 7, 11, 15, 19 and 23. The initiation of vaccination occurred 4-6 weeks after radiotherapy alone, or with temozolomide cycles.

Repertoires were generated with immunoSEQ multiplex PCR, while TCRdb's copy carries only in-frame clones and drops some. The profile covers tens of thousands of clones, with roughly 70% appearing a single time and roughly 11% taken by the ten largest. Regarding the study as a whole: Vaccine-induced responses were seen in roughly 93% of patients, spanning several MHC alleles.

Remarks on this clone: As yet, its antigen is unknown.

Regarding time point: week 11, during vaccination. Topical imiquimod accompanied each vaccine dose, which consisted of 300 ug of mutant IDH1 20-mer peptide. The sequence came from a man between 18 and 35 years old with glioma. Some clones in this sample may be carry-over from other donors' samples. Here the sequenced sample was peripheral blood mononuclear cells (PBMCs), taken from a glioma patient whose treatment included an IDH1 peptide vaccine.

DNA of the CDR3: TGTGCCAGCAGTCTCCAGAATAGCAATCAGCCCCAGCATTTT. This encodes CASSLQNSNQPQHF. This chain uses TRBV27 with TRBJ1-5; no reliable D call. Germline CDR1 and CDR2: MNHEY and SMNVEV (reference sequence). The V end lost 5 bases, the J end lost 0 bases, and 8 bases lay between the germline ends. The CDR3 extends over 14 amino acids.